The 13 T cell receptor beta chains presented below share a single source sample, sequenced in a study of T cell responses to AZD1222 COVID-19 vaccine. The table came from immunoSEQ multiplex PCR; TCRdb's copy has only in-frame clones and leaves some out. The repertoire holds roughly 180,000 clones, approximately 94% seen once, with about 9% in the top ten. Sample: peripheral blood, taken on day 0 of AZD1222 vaccination. The receptors were gathered from an adult in good health.

The chain employs TRBV28 and TRBJ2-1; D perhaps matches TRBD1 (6 bases). Germline V lookup: CDR1 MDHEN, CDR2 SYDVKM. V was cut by 5 bases and J by 12 bases, with 26 bases left in between. This CDR3 spans 16 amino acids. In nucleotides, the CDR3 is TGTGCCAGCAGTGTATCCGGGACAACTGGCGGATCAGGGCAGTTCTTC. Its protein product is CASSVSGTTGGSGQFF.

The chain has TRBV19 and TRBJ1-1, with a possible D match to TRBD1 (5 bases). Trimming pared 2 bases from V and 5 bases from J, leaving 15 bases between. The CDR3 is 15 amino acids. The germline gives CDR1 LNHDA, CDR2 SQIVND (reference sequence). CDR3 nucleotide sequence: TGTGCCAGTAGTATATCCGGGGGTGGGAGGACTGAAGCTTTCTTT. It translates to CASSISGGGRTEAFF.

The rearrangement links TRBV4-1 to TRBJ1-5, with D hard to call. Germline V lookup: CDR1 MGHRA, CDR2 YSYEKL. The germline V and J ends were trimmed by 3 bases and 4 bases, with 7 bases remaining between them. The CDR3 has 13 residues. The CDR3 region has the DNA TGCGCCAGCAGCCATGGAGGGAATCAGCCCCAGCATTTT. Translated: CASSHGGNQPQHF.

The chain uses TRBV6-1 and TRBJ2-7; 7 nucleotides align to TRBD2. V lost 2 bases, J lost 0 bases, and 4 bases stayed unmatched. The CDR3 is 15 amino acids. From germline, CDR1 is MNHNS and CDR2 SASEGT. CDR3 nucleotide sequence: TGTGCCAGCAGTGAACGGGGCGGGGGCTCCTACGAGCAGTACTTC. Residues: CASSERGGGSYEQYF.

This sequence joins TRBV6-6 and TRBJ1-4; the D gene is possibly TRBD1 (6 bases). This CDR3 comprises 14 residues. Germline values: CDR1 MNHNY, CDR2 SVGAGI (reference sequence). The V end was cut by 4 bases, the J end by 4 bases, with 10 bases between. Here the CDR3 DNA reads TGTGCCAGCAGTTCGGACAGCAATAATGAAAAACTGTTTTTT. Protein sequence: CASSSDSNNEKLFF.

The V and J genes are TRBV29-1 and TRBJ1-3, with a weak D call TRBD1 (5 bases). The CDR3 sequence is 14 residues long. Germline CDR1 and CDR2: SQVTM and ANQGSEA. With 5 bases removed from V and 2 bases from J, the gap between germline ends came to 13 bases. The CDR3 nucleotides read TGCAGCGTTACCAGGGACGTTACTGGAAACACCATATATTTT. Its translation: CSVTRDVTGNTIYF.

The DNA for the CDR3 is TGTGCCAGCAGTGAATCGCGGACACAGACTGACACCATATATTTT. Translated, it gives CASSESRTQTDTIYF. V gene TRBV25-1 combines with J gene TRBJ1-3, with D possibly being TRBD1 (5 bases). The CDR3 covers 15 residues. Between the trimmed V and J ends, which lost 1 base and 8 bases, there was a span of 15 bases. Germline V lookup: CDR1 MGHDK, CDR2 SYGVNS.

The chain couples TRBV18 to TRBJ1-3; D perhaps matches TRBD1 (5 bases). Trimming removed 2 bases from V and 0 bases from J, with 8 bases in between. Germline V gene data show CDR1 as KGHSH and CDR2 as LQKENI. The CDR3 is 15 residues long. The CDR3 loop is CASSPDRSSGNTIYF. The CDR3 DNA follows: TGTGCCAGCTCACCAGACAGAAGCTCTGGAAACACCATATATTTT.

This clone has a single count. The chain employs TRBV6-5 and TRBJ1-2; D is ambiguous. CDR1 MNHEY and CDR2 SVGAGI come from the germline V gene. CDR3 size: 13 residues. V shed 7 bases and J shed 0 bases, with 9 bases lying between them. CDR3 bases: TGTGCCAGCACAAGGACGGCTAACTATGGCTACACCTTC. Translated: CASTRTANYGYTF.

The chain uses TRBV19 and TRBJ1-2, with TRBD1 matching over 8 bases. Unmatched junction bases numbered 6, after V lost 5 bases and J lost 7 bases. CDR1 LNHDA and CDR2 SQIVND come from the germline V gene (reference sequence). The CDR3 has 13 residues. The CDR3 DNA sequence: TGTGCCAGTAGTGCTTCAGGGGGCGGTGGCTACACCTTC. Protein product: CASSASGGGGYTF.

The rearrangement joins TRBV6-2 or TRBV6-3 to TRBJ2-7; 7 bases map to TRBD2. J was trimmed by 3 bases and V by 4 bases; bases with no gene match: 9. This CDR3 contains 15 residues. Germline lookup yields CDR1 MNHEY and CDR2 SVGEGT. CDR3 DNA: TGTGCCAGCAGTTCGGGGAGCGGGGACCTCTACGAGCAGTACTTC. Translating gives CASSSGSGDLYEQYF.

CDR3 region: CSVGRLGGRSQETQYF. In nucleotides, the CDR3 is TGCAGCGTTGGGAGATTAGGAGGGAGGTCCCAAGAGACCCAGTACTTC. The genes are TRBV29-1 and TRBJ2-5; a possible D gene is TRBD2 (6 bases). The CDR3 is 16 residues long. Germline V gene sequence: CDR1 SQVTM, CDR2 ANQGSEA. V lost 4 bases and J 1 base, leaving 19 bases between the germline ends.

V is TRBV2 and J is TRBJ2-5; TRBD1 matches 8 bases. The CDR3 length is 16 residues. Looked up from germline, CDR1 is SNHLY and CDR2 is FYNNEI. With 4 bases clipped from V and 7 bases from J, the junction kept 14 bases outside the gene matches. The CDR3 DNA reads TGTGCCAGCAGTGGGGGGACAGGCCAAGGTCGGGTGACCCAGTACTTC. It translates to CASSGGTGQGRVTQYF.